These T cell receptor beta chains were read from a single sample in a study of cytomegalovirus exposure and HLA in healthy donors. Data came from immunoSEQ multiplex PCR; TCRdb stores just in-frame clones and leaves some out. The sample records roughly 150,000 clones, approximately 81% being singletons. Sequencing was done on a sample of PBMCs. The receptors were sampled from a boy aged 2 to 9 in good health and CMV-seronegative. Each CDR3 is given with its conserved first and last residue. The D gene is left open where the match is weak. Clone size is stated in some rows and not others, as once, few, many or a class when expanded.

j_gene,v_gene,d_gene,abundance,CDR3aa,CDR3nt
TRBJ2-3,TRBV5-1,TRBD1,.,CASSLERTGMTDTQYF,TGCGCCAGCAGCTTGGAAAGGACAGGGATGACAGATACGCAGTATTTT
TRBJ1-1,TRBV6-1,.,.,CASREVNRVTEAFF,TGTGCCAGCAGAGAAGTTAACAGGGTCACTGAAGCTTTCTTT
TRBJ2-7,TRBV2,.,few,CASSEAFGQTTTYEQYF,TGTGCCAGCAGTGAAGCTTTTGGACAGACGACAACCTACGAGCAGTACTTC
TRBJ1-5,TRBV28,TRBD1,.,CASSPTGVTQPQHF,TGTGCCAGCAGCCCTACAGGGGTTACTCAGCCCCAGCATTTT
TRBJ2-5,TRBV7-8,.,.,CASSRGSMGETQYF,TGTGCCAGCAGCCGGGGTAGCATGGGGGAGACCCAGTACTTC
TRBJ1-2,TRBV7-9,TRBD1,.,CASSLEGQGGLYGYTF,TGTGCCAGCAGCTTAGAGGGGCAGGGGGGACTCTATGGCTACACCTTC
TRBJ2-3,TRBV7-3,.,once,CASSFGGPDTQYF,TGTGCCAGCAGCTTTGGGGGCCCAGATACGCAGTATTTT
TRBJ2-6,TRBV7-6,.,once,CASSLKIFQGSGANVLTF,TGTGCCAGCAGCTTAAAGATTTTCCAGGGGTCTGGGGCCAACGTCCTGACTTTC
TRBJ2-5,TRBV28,.,.,CASSSPDSQETQYF,TGTGCCAGCAGCTCTCCGGACAGTCAAGAGACCCAGTACTTC
TRBJ1-4,TRBV27,.,.,CASSLSRGSNEKLFF,TGTGCCAGCAGTTTATCCAGGGGAAGTAATGAAAAACTGTTTTTT
TRBJ2-1,TRBV27,TRBD2,.,CASNPTSGGHNEQFF,TGTGCCAGCAACCCGACTAGCGGGGGTCACAATGAGCAGTTCTTC
TRBJ2-7,TRBV5-1,.,.,CASSFYEGESYEQYF,TGCGCCAGCAGCTTTTATGAGGGAGAATCCTACGAGCAGTACTTC
TRBJ2-7,TRBV5-1,TRBD1,once,CASSLAGQAYEQYF,TGCGCCAGCAGCTTGGCCGGACAGGCCTACGAGCAGTACTTC
TRBJ1-2,TRBV28,.,few,CASSFDRRYGYTF,TGTGCCAGCAGTTTCGACCGGAGGTATGGCTACACCTTC
TRBJ2-2,TRBV19,TRBD1,.,CASSMATGAGELFF,TGTGCCAGTAGTATGGCAACAGGGGCCGGGGAGCTGTTTTTT
TRBJ2-7,TRBV19,TRBD2,.,CASSIVASGRYEQYF,TGTGCCAGTAGTATAGTGGCTAGCGGGAGGTACGAGCAGTACTTC
TRBJ1-1,TRBV18,.,.,CASSPLTGKDTEAFF,TGTGCCAGCTCACCACTTACAGGGAAGGACACTGAAGCTTTCTTT
TRBJ2-5,TRBV7-9,TRBD1,once,CASSGSDRVSQETQYF,TGTGCCAGCAGCGGATCGGACAGGGTTAGTCAAGAGACCCAGTACTTC
TRBJ1-2,TRBV7-8,.,few,CASSYQPGEVYGYTF,TGTGCCAGCAGCTACCAACCGGGGGAGGTGTATGGCTACACCTTC
TRBJ1-6,TRBV6-1,.,.,CASSEYGLESPLHF,TGTGCCAGCAGTGAATACGGGTTGGAGTCACCCCTCCACTTT
TRBJ2-2,TRBV11-3,TRBD1,.,CASSSGQGYTGELFF,TGTGCCAGCAGCTCAGGACAGGGGTACACCGGGGAGCTGTTTTTT
TRBJ1-1,TRBV5-1,TRBD1,.,CASSPAGTVNTEAFF,TGCGCCAGCAGCCCAGCTGGGACAGTGAACACTGAAGCTTTCTTT
TRBJ2-3,TRBV5-1,TRBD1,.,CASSRLGTVTDTQYF,TGCGCCAGCAGCCGCCTCGGGACAGTGACAGATACGCAGTATTTT
TRBJ2-7,TRBV5-1,.,.,CASSLAISGTYEQYF,TGCGCCAGCAGCTTGGCGATTAGCGGAACCTACGAGCAGTACTTC
TRBJ2-7,TRBV14,.,once,CASSQGVFAGIREQYF,TGTGCCAGCAGCCAGGGTGTCTTTGCGGGGATCCGGGAGCAGTACTTC
TRBJ2-1,TRBV30,.,.,CAWSGEPPYNEQFF,TGTGCCTGGAGTGGGGAGCCCCCCTACAATGAGCAGTTCTTC
TRBJ2-1,TRBV10-3,.,few,CAISEDRSSYNEQFF,TGTGCCATCAGTGAGGACAGGAGCTCCTACAATGAGCAGTTCTTC
TRBJ2-1,TRBV19,TRBD1,.,CASSIGTGAWNEQFF,TGTGCCAGTAGTATCGGTACAGGGGCGTGGAATGAGCAGTTCTTC
TRBJ2-2,TRBV10-3,TRBD2,.,CAISIAGGNTGELFF,TGTGCCATCAGTATAGCGGGGGGGAACACCGGGGAGCTGTTTTTT
TRBJ1-2,TRBV13,.,once,CASSPWGGRGYTF,TGTGCCAGCAGCCCTTGGGGGGGACGAGGCTACACCTTC
TRBJ1-2,TRBV6-5,.,.,CASSQGQTPYGYTF,TGTGCCAGCAGCCAAGGACAGACTCCCTATGGCTACACCTTC
TRBJ1-5,TRBV28,.,.,CASRPQGPSNQPQHF,TGTGCCAGCAGACCTCAGGGGCCCAGCAATCAGCCCCAGCATTTT
TRBJ1-1,TRBV5-1,.,.,CASSLPDNRVAFF,TGCGCCAGCAGCTTACCTGACAACAGGGTAGCTTTCTTT
TRBJ2-1,TRBV6-4,TRBD2,.,CASSETSGGGDEQFF,TGTGCCAGCAGTGAAACTAGCGGGGGAGGGGATGAGCAGTTCTTC
TRBJ1-1,TRBV7-9,TRBD1,.,CASSLTGTGNTEAFF,TGTGCCAGCAGCTTAACCGGGACAGGGAACACTGAAGCTTTCTTT